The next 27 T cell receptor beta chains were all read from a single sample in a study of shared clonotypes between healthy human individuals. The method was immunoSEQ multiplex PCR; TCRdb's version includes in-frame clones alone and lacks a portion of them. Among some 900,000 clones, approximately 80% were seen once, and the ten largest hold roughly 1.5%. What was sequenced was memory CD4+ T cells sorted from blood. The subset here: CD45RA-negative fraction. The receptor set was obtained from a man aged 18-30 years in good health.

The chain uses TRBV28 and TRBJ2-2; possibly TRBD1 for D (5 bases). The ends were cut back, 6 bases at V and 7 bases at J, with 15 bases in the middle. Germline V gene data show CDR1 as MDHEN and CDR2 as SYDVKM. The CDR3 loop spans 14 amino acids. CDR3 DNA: TGTGCCAGCAGAGAGGCAGGGAAAAACGGGGAGCTGTTTTTT. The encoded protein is CASREAGKNGELFF.

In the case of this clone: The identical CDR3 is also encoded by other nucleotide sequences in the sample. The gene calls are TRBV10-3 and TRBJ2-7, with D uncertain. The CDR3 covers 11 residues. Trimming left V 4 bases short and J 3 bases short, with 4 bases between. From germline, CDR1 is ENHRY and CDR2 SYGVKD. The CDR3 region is CAISGDYEQYF. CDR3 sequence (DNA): TGTGCCATCAGTGGGGACTACGAGCAGTACTTC.

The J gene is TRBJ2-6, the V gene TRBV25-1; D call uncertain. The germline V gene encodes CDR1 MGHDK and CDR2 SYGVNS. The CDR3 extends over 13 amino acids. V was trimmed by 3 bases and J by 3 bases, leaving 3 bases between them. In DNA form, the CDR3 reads TGTGCCAGCAGTGAGATTGGGGCCAACGTCCTGACTTTC. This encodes CASSEIGANVLTF.

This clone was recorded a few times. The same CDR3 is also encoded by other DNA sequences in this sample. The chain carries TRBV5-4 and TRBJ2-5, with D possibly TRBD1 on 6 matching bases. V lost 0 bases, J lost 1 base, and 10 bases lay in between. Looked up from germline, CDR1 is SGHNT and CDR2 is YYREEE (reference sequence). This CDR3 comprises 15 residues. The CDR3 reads CASSLDGRGQETQYF. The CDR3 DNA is TGTGCCAGCAGCTTGGATGGCAGGGGCCAAGAGACCCAGTACTTC.

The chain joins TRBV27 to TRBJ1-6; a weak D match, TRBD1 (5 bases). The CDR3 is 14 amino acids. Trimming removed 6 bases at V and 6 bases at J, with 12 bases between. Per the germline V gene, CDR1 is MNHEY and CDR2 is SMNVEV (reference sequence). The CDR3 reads CASRPGRFNSPLHF. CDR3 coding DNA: TGTGCCAGCAGGCCGGGACGGTTTAATTCACCCCTCCACTTT.

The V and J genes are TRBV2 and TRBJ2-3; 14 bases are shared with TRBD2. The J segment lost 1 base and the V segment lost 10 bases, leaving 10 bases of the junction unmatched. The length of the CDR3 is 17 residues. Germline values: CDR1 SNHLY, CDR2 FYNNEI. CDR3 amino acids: CATKGLAGARGTDTQYF. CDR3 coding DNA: TGTGCCACCAAGGGACTAGCGGGGGCCCGGGGCACAGATACGCAGTATTTT.

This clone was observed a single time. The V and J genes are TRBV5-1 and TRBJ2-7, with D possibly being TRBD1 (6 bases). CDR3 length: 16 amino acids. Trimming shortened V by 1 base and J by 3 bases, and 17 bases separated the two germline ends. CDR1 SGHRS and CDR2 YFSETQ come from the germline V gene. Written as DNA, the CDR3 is TGCGCCAGCAGCTTGAACGTGGACAGTGCAATCTACGAGCAGTACTTC. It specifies CASSLNVDSAIYEQYF.

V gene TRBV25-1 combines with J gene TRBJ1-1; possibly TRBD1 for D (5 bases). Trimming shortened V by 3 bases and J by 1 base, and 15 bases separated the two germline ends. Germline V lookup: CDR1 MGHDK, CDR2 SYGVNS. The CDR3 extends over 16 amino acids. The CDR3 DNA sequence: TGTGCCAGCAGTGACGTGCCCGGCAGGGCGAACACTGAAGCTTTCTTT. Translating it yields CASSDVPGRANTEAFF.

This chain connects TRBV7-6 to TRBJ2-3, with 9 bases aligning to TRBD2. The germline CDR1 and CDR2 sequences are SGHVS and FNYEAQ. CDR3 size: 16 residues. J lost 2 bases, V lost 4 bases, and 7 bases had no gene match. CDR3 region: CASSSRLAGSTDTQYF. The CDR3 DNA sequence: TGTGCCAGCAGCTCCAGGCTAGCGGGGTCCACAGATACGCAGTATTTT.

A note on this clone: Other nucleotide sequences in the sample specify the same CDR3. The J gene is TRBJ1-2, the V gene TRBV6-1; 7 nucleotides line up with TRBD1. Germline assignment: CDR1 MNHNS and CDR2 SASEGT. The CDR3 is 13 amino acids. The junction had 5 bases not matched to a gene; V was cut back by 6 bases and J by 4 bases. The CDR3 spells CASRRQGSYGYTF. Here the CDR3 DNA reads TGTGCCAGCAGGCGACAGGGCAGCTATGGCTACACCTTC.

CDR3 loop: CASSSAGEGTEAFF. The CDR3 DNA reads as TGCGCCAGCAGCTCGGCAGGGGAAGGGACTGAAGCTTTCTTT. The chain carries TRBV5-1 and TRBJ1-1, with D perhaps TRBD1 (6 bases). The ends were cut back, 3 bases at V and 5 bases at J, with 14 bases in the middle. The CDR3 covers 14 residues. The germline gives CDR1 SGHRS, CDR2 YFSETQ.

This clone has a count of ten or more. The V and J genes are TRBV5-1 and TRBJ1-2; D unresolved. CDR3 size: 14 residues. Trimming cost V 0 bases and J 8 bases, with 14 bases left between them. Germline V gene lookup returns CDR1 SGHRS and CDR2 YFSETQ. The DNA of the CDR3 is TGCGCCAGCAGCTTGGACACGCAGTGGCAAGGCTACACCTTC. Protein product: CASSLDTQWQGYTF.

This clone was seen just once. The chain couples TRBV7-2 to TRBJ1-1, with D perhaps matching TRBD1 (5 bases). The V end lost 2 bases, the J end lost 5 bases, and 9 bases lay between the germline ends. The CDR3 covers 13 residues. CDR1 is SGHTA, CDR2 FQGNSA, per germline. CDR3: CASSLKSGTEAFF. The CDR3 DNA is TGTGCCAGCAGCTTAAAATCAGGGACTGAAGCTTTCTTT.

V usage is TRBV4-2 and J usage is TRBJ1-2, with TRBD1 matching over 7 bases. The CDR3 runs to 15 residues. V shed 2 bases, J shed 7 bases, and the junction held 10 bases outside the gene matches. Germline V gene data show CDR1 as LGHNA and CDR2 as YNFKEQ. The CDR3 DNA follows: TGTGCCAGCAGCCAATACGGCGGAGGGGGCTCTGGCTACACCTTC. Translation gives CASSQYGGGGSGYTF.

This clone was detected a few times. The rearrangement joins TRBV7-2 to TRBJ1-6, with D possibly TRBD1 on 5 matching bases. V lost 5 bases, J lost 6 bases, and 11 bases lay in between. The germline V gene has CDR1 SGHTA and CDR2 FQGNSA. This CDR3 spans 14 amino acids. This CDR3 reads CASSAPGTNSPLHF. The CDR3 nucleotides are TGTGCCAGCAGCGCACCGGGGACTAATTCACCCCTCCACTTT. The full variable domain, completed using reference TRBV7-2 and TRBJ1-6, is GAGVSQSPSNKVTEKGKDVELRCDPISGHTALYWYRQSLGQGLEFLIYFQGNSAPDKSGLPSDRFSAERTGGSVSTLTIQRTQQEDSAVYLCASSAPGTNSPLHFGNGTRLTVT.

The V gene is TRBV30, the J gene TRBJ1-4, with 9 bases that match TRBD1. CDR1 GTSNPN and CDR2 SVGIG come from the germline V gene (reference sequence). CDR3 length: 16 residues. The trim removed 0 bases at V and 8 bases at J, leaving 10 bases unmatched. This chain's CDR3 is CAWSVPQTGGKEKLFF. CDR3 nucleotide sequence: TGTGCCTGGAGTGTCCCGCAGACAGGGGGGAAGGAAAAACTGTTTTTT. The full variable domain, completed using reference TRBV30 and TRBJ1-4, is SQTIHQWPATLVQPVGSPLSLECTVEGTSNPNLYWYRQAAGRGLQLLFYSVGIGQISSEVPQNLSASRPQDRQFILSSKKLLLSDSGFYLCAWSVPQTGGKEKLFFGSGTQLSVL.

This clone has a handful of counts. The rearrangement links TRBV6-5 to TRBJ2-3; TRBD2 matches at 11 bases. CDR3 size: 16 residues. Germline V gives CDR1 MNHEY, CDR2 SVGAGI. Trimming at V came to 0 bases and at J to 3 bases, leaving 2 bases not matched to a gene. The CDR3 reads CASSYSTSGKTDTQYF. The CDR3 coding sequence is TGTGCCAGCAGTTACTCGACTAGCGGGAAAACAGATACGCAGTATTTT.

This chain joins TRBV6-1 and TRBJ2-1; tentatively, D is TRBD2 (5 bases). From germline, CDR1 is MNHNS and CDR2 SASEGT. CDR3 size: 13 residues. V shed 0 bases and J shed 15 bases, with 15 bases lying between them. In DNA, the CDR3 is TGTGCCAGCAGTGAAGCGAGGGCGTCGTCGGTGTTCTTC. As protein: CASSEARASSVFF.

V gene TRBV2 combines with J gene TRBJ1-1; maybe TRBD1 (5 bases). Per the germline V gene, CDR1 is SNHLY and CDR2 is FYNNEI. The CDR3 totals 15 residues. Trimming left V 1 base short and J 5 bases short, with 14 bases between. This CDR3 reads CASSEEGLSGTEAFF. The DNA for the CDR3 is TGTGCCAGCAGTGAAGAGGGGCTGTCGGGTACTGAAGCTTTCTTT.

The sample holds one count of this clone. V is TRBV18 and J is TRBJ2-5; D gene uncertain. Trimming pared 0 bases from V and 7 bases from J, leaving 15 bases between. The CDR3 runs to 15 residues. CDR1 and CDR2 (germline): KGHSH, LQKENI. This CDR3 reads CASSPPSGSTGTQYF. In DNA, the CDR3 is TGTGCCAGCTCACCACCATCGGGCAGTACGGGGACCCAGTACTTC.

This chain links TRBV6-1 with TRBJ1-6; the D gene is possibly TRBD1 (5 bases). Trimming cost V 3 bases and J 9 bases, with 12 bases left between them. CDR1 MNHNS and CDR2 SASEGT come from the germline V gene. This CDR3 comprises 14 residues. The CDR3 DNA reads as TGTGCCAGCAGTGAGGGACCCGTGAGTTCACCCCTCCACTTT. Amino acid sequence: CASSEGPVSSPLHF.

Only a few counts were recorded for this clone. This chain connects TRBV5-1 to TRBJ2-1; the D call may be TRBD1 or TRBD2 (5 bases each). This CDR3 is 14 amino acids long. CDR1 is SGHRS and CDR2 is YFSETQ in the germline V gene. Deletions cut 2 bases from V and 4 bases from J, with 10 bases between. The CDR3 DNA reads TGCGCCAGCAGCTTCCGGGACCAATACAATGAGCAGTTCTTC. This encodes CASSFRDQYNEQFF. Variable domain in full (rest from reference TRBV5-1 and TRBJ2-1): KAGVTQTPRYLIKTRGQQVTLSCSPISGHRSVSWYQQTPGQGLQFLFEYFSETQRNKGNFPGRFSGRQFSNSRSEMNVSTLELGDSALYLCASSFRDQYNEQFFGPGTRLTVL.

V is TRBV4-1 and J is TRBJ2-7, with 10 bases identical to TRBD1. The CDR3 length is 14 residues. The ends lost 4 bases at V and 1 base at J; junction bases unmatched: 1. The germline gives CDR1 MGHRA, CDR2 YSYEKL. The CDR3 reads CASSRDRGSYEQYF. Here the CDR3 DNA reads TGCGCCAGCAGCCGGGACAGGGGTTCCTACGAGCAGTACTTC.

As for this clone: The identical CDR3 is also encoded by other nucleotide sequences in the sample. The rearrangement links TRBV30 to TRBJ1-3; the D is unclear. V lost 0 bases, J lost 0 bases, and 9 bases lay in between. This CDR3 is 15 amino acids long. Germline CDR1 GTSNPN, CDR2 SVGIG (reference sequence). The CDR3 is CAWSVRRSSGNTIYF. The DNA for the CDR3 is TGTGCCTGGAGTGTACGAAGGAGCTCTGGAAACACCATATATTTT.

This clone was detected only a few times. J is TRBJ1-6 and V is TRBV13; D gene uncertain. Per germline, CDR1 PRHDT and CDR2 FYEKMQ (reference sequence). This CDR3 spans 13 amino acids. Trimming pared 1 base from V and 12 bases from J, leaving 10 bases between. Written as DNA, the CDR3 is TGTGCCAGCAGCTTAGAGGAGGCGCTACCCCTCCACTTT. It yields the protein CASSLEEALPLHF.

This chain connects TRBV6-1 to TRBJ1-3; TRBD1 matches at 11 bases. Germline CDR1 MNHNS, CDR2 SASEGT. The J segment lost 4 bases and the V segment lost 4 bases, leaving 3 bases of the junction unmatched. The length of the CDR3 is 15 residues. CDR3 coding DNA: TGTGCCAGCAGTGCCCGGACAGGGGGCGGAAACACCATATATTTT. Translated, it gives CASSARTGGGNTIYF.

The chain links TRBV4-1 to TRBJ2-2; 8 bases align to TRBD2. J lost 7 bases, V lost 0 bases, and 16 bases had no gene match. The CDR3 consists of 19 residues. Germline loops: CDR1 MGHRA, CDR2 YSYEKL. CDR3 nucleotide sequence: TGCGCCAGCAGCCAAGAGGTAGCGGGACCTCTAAGGAGGGGCGGGGAGCTGTTTTTT. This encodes CASSQEVAGPLRRGGELFF.